These T cell receptor beta chains were read from a single sample in a study of blood T cell repertoires in COVID-19. This table comes from immunoSEQ multiplex PCR, and its TCRdb copy is limited to in-frame clones, with some not included. The sample gives hundreds of thousands of clones, around 90% of which show up once; 6% is in the top ten. Material for sequencing was PBMCs or T cells enriched from blood (not recorded which). Receptors were obtained from a woman aged 40 to 49 who had recovered from COVID-19. CDR3s include the opening cysteine and the closing phenylalanine or tryptophan. A D gene is named only where the DNA matches it firmly. Size tells how often a clone was seen (once, few, many) or the class of an expanded clone, and some rows leave it out.

TRBJ1-2	TRBV10-3	few	-	CAIRRASGPGGDYGYTF	TGTGCCATCAGGAGGGCGTCAGGTCCGGGGGGGGACTATGGCTACACCTTC
TRBJ2-2	TRBV18	-	-	CASSREGSPGELFF	TGTGCCAGCTCGAGAGAGGGATCCCCCGGGGAGCTGTTTTTT
TRBJ1-2	TRBV28	-	-	CASSFLGDGYTF	TGTGCCAGCAGTTTCTTGGGAGATGGCTACACCTTC
TRBJ2-1	TRBV28	-	TRBD2	CASRRTSGIYNEQFF	TGTGCCAGCAGACGGACTAGCGGGATTTACAATGAGCAGTTCTTC
TRBJ1-3	TRBV27	-	-	CASRPGSLGMGNTIYF	TGTGCCAGCAGACCCGGGTCCCTCGGGATGGGAAACACCATATATTTT
TRBJ2-5	TRBV28	-	-	CASTSRDTPQETQYF	TGTGCCAGCACCTCCAGGGACACTCCCCAAGAGACCCAGTACTTC
TRBJ2-1	TRBV6-5	-	TRBD2	CASSSGIANEQFF	TGTGCCAGCTCTAGCGGGATTGCCAATGAGCAGTTCTTC
TRBJ2-5	TRBV28	-	-	CASSPRGQAGWETQYF	TGTGCCAGCAGCCCCAGGGGGCAAGCGGGATGGGAGACCCAGTACTTC
TRBJ2-7	TRBV3-1/TRBV3-2	-	-	CASSQDLGKGAYEQYF	TGTGCCAGCAGCCAAGATCTAGGGAAGGGGGCCTACGAGCAGTACTTC
TRBJ1-6	TRBV7-2	-	-	CASSLAGLPSGSPLHF	TGTGCCAGCAGCTTAGCCGGGCTCCCTTCGGGGTCACCCCTCCACTTT
TRBJ2-6	TRBV5-8	-	TRBD1	CASSTDRGSGANVLTF	TGTGCCAGCAGTACGGACAGGGGCTCTGGGGCCAACGTCCTGACTTTC
TRBJ1-3	TRBV5-1	-	TRBD1	CASSLGQGASGNTIYF	TGCGCCAGCAGCTTGGGGCAGGGGGCGTCTGGAAACACCATATATTTT
TRBJ2-7	TRBV14	-	TRBD2	CASSQEEQREHEQYF	TGTGCCAGCAGCCAAGAGGAACAGCGGGAGCACGAGCAGTACTTC
TRBJ1-2	TRBV2	few	-	CASSGGFAPVSNYGYTF	TGTGCCAGCAGTGGAGGGTTTGCGCCGGTTTCTAACTATGGCTACACCTTC
TRBJ1-1	TRBV4-1	-	TRBD1	CASSQAPQQGWTNTEAFF	TGCGCCAGCAGCCAAGCTCCTCAACAGGGGTGGACTAACACTGAAGCTTTCTTT
TRBJ2-2	TRBV3-1/TRBV3-2	-	-	CASSHQGRGWAGELFF	TGTGCCAGCAGCCACCAAGGCCGAGGGTGGGCCGGGGAGCTGTTTTTT
TRBJ2-7	TRBV4-1	-	TRBD2	CASSQDYEREVSYEQYF	TGCGCCAGCAGCCAAGATTACGAGCGGGAGGTCTCCTACGAGCAGTACTTC
TRBJ2-1	TRBV28	-	TRBD1	CASSRGQGAQYNEQFF	TGTGCCAGCAGTAGGGGACAGGGGGCTCAATACAATGAGCAGTTCTTC
TRBJ2-7	TRBV5-4	-	-	CASSRGDSHYEQYF	TGTGCCAGCAGCAGGGGGGACAGTCACTACGAGCAGTACTTC